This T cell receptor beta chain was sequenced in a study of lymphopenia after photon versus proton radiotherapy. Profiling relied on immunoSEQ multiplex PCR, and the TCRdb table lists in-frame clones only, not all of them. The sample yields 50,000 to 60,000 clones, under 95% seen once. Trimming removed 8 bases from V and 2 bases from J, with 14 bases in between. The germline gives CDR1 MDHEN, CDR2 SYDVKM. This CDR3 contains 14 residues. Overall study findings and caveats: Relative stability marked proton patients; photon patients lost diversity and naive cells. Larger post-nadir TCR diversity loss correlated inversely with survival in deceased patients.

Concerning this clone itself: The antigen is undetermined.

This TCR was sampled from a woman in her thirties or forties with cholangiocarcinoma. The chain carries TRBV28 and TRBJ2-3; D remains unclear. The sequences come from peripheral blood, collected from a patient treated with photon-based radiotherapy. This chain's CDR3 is CASRRRGSTDTQYF. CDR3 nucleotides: TGTGCCAGCCGACGTCGAGGATCCACAGATACGCAGTATTTT.